Listed below are T cell receptor beta chains from one sample, sequenced in a study of T-cell reconstitution after alpha-beta-depleted transplantation in children. TCRdb re-analysed the PCR reads in MiXCR, keeping a single row per CDR3 protein. This sample carries about 830,000 distinct CDR3 sequences, roughly 15% of them seen once, and the ten largest clones take about 4.6%. The source was PBMCs, mostly from graft donor cells, collected 360 days after TCRalphabeta/CD19-depleted stem cell transplant. All receptors come from a male patient aged 10 to 17 who had a stem cell transplant for acute lymphoblastic leukemia, so the T cells may come from the graft donor. CDR3s include the opening cysteine and the closing phenylalanine or tryptophan. A D gene is named only where the DNA matches it firmly. Rows give clone size only sometimes, using once, few, many, or a class for an expanded clone.

TRBJ2-1	few	TRBV4-2	18	NA	TGTGCCAGCAGCCAAGATTGGCGGGCGGGATGGGCCATGAATGAGCAGTTCTTC	CASSQDWRAGWAMNEQFF
TRBJ2-7	few	TRBV20-1	11	NA	TGCAGTGCTAGACCAGGGGCCGAGCAGTACTTC	CSARPGAEQYF
TRBJ1-5	few	TRBV20-1	13	NA	TGCAGTGCTCTCCGGGACAGCAATCAGCCCCAGCATTTT	CSALRDSNQPQHF
TRBJ1-5	NA	TRBV20-1	15	TRBD1	TGCAGTGCTAGAGTTCCAGGGGGCTTGAATCAGCCCCAGCATTTT	CSARVPGGLNQPQHF
TRBJ2-1	NA	TRBV24-1	11	NA	TGTGCCACCTCGGAGTTAAATGAGCAGTTCTTC	CATSELNEQFF
TRBJ2-3	many	TRBV24-1	14	TRBD1	TGTGCCACCAGTGGGACAGGGATCACAGATACGCAGTATTTT	CATSGTGITDTQYF
TRBJ2-7	NA	TRBV7-9	17	TRBD2	TGTGCCAGCAGCTCGGCGGGACTAGCGGGAGGAGCGGGCGAGCAGTACTTC	CASSSAGLAGGAGEQYF
TRBJ1-6	few	TRBV2	14	NA	TGTGCCAGCAGTCCCCCGTTGGGTAATTCACCCCTCCACTTT	CASSPPLGNSPLHF
TRBJ2-7	NA	TRBV20-1	12	TRBD2	TGCAGTGTTGCGGGAGAAAACTACGAGCAGTACTTC	CSVAGENYEQYF
TRBJ2-5	many	TRBV10-3	15	TRBD1	TGTGCCATCAGTGAGTCGGGACAGTGGAAAGAGACCCAGTACTTC	CAISESGQWKETQYF
TRBJ1-1	NA	TRBV5-1	11	NA	TGCGCCAGCAGCTTGGGATTTGAAGCTTTCTTT	CASSLGFEAFF
TRBJ2-2	NA	TRBV2	13	TRBD2	TGTGCCAGCAGACTAGCGTTGGCCGGGGAGCTGTTTTTT	CASRLALAGELFF
TRBJ2-5	many	TRBV29-1	13	NA	TGCAGCGTTTGCCGAGGGGGTGGGGAGACCCAGTACTTC	CSVCRGGGETQYF
TRBJ2-1	NA	TRBV5-1	17	NA	TGCGCCAGCAGCCTGGAGGAGAGCTACCTTACCTACAATGAGCAGTTCTTC	CASSLEESYLTYNEQFF
TRBJ2-2	few	TRBV7-3	16	TRBD2	TGTGCCAGCAGCTTAACGGGGCGGGAGAGGTCCGGGGAGCTGTTTTTT	CASSLTGRERSGELFF
TRBJ2-1	NA	TRBV20-1	14	TRBD2	TGCAGTGCAACGGGACTAGCGGGACGGAATGAGCAGTTCTTC	CSATGLAGRNEQFF